The 10 T cell receptor beta chains reported below all come from one sample, sequenced in a study of cytomegalovirus exposure and HLA in healthy donors. Libraries were prepared by immunoSEQ multiplex PCR; TCRdb keeps only in-frame clonotypes and omits some of them. The sample records under 200,000 clones, roughly 90% being singletons. Sequenced material: PBMCs. All receptors derive from a woman aged 30 to 39 in good health and CMV-seronegative.

The CDR3 coding sequence is TGTGCCAGCAGCGGACAGGGGGCCCTCGGAAACACCATATATTTT. Amino acid sequence: CASSGQGALGNTIYF. The rearrangement links TRBV9 to TRBJ1-3; 10 bases are shared with TRBD1. There are 15 residues in the CDR3. The V gene's germline CDR1 is SGDLS and CDR2 YYNGEE. Germline trimming cut 3 bases from V and 4 bases from J; bases unmatched to any gene: 4.

V usage is TRBV7-9 and J usage is TRBJ1-3; D is ambiguous. The length of the CDR3 is 15 residues. The V end lost 2 bases, the J end lost 4 bases, and 12 bases lay between the germline ends. CDR1 is SEHNR and CDR2 is FQNEAQ in the germline V gene (reference sequence). The CDR3 protein is CASSLLGEGGNTIYF. The CDR3 region has the DNA TGTGCCAGCAGCTTACTCGGGGAGGGAGGAAACACCATATATTTT.

The gene calls are TRBV11-3 and TRBJ2-1; maybe TRBD1 (5 bases). Trimming cost V 1 base and J 8 bases, with 12 bases left between them. The CDR3 loop spans 14 amino acids. Germline V lookup: CDR1 SGHNT, CDR2 YENEEA. CDR3 DNA: TGTGCCAGCAGCTTAGCCTCCTGGGGCGATGAGCAGTTCTTC. Protein sequence: CASSLASWGDEQFF.

This clone has only one observation. This chain links TRBV19 with TRBJ1-2; a weak D match, TRBD1 (6 bases). Germline CDR1 and CDR2: LNHDA and SQIVND (reference sequence). Trimming shortened V by 8 bases and J by 3 bases, and 13 bases separated the two germline ends. The CDR3 is 13 amino acids. DNA for the CDR3: TGTGCCAGTTTCCAGGGGTGGGACTATGGCTACACCTTC. Its protein is CASFQGWDYGYTF.

In this sample, this clone turned up a few times. The rearrangement links TRBV5-1 to TRBJ2-7; 12 bases fit TRBD2. The ends lost 5 bases at V and 0 bases at J; junction bases unmatched: 3. CDR1 SGHRS and CDR2 YFSETQ come from the germline V gene. There are 15 residues in the CDR3. The CDR3 loop reads CASRPTSGSSYEQYF. The CDR3 region has the DNA TGCGCCAGCAGGCCGACTAGCGGGAGCTCCTACGAGCAGTACTTC.

V usage is TRBV28 and J usage is TRBJ1-2; unclear D gene. Germline CDR1 and CDR2: MDHEN and SYDVKM. This CDR3 contains 14 residues. V was trimmed by 4 bases and J by 4 bases, leaving 13 bases between them. The CDR3 protein is CASSSPGTVYGYTF. The CDR3 region has the DNA TGTGCCAGCAGTTCCCCCGGAACCGTCTATGGCTACACCTTC.

This clone was seen only a few times. The chain uses TRBV4-3 and TRBJ2-1; 13 bases line up with TRBD2. The germline V gene encodes CDR1 LGHNA and CDR2 YSLEER. V lost 1 base and J lost 9; bases outside the gene matches: 6. The length of the CDR3 is 16 residues. The DNA for the CDR3 is TGCGCCAGCAGCCAAGTACTAGCGGGAGGGTACGCTGAGCAGTTCTTC. Protein: CASSQVLAGGYAEQFF.

In DNA form, the CDR3 reads TGTGCCAGCAGCAGGAGTAGCGGGAGCTCCTACGAGCAGTACTTC. Translated: CASSRSSGSSYEQYF. This chain connects TRBV5-4 to TRBJ2-7, with TRBD2 matching 9 bases. The CDR3 loop spans 15 amino acids. Germline lookup yields CDR1 SGHNT and CDR2 YYREEE (reference sequence). Trimming took 4 bases from V and 0 from J; bases not matched to a gene: 5.

The chain links TRBV29-1 to TRBJ2-6; tentative D call: TRBD2 (6 bases). CDR1 is SQVTM, CDR2 ANQGSEA, per germline. The V end lost 4 bases, the J end lost 3 bases, and 13 bases lay between the germline ends. This CDR3 comprises 15 residues. CDR3 bases: TGCAGCGTTGCGGGCAGGGAGGATGGGGCCAACGTCCTGACTTTC. Encoded protein: CSVAGREDGANVLTF.

CDR3 residues: CASSFREPYEQYF. The CDR3 DNA sequence: TGCGCCAGCAGCTTCCGGGAGCCCTACGAGCAGTACTTC. This sequence joins TRBV5-1 and TRBJ2-7; weak D call: TRBD2 (6 bases). CDR1 is SGHRS and CDR2 is YFSETQ in the germline V gene. Deletions cut 2 bases from V and 2 bases from J, with 8 bases between. CDR3 length equals 13 residues.